This T cell receptor beta chain was identified during a study of blood T cell repertoires in COVID-19. About the research overall: Samples came from the United States, Italy and Spain, spanning acute and convalescent COVID-19. The analysed material was cDNA or gDNA that came from T cells, B-cell-depleted T cells, or PBMCs.

The table came from immunoSEQ multiplex PCR; TCRdb's copy has only in-frame clones and leaves some out. The data hold about 220,000 clones, with approximately 80% observed a single time. Losses at the gene ends were 5 bases for V and 5 bases for J; bases not matched to a gene: 5. The CDR3 has 15 amino acids. Per the germline V gene, CDR1 is SGHVS and CDR2 is FQNEAQ. The sequence came from a human donor in a cohort sampled during active COVID-19. The sample taken for sequencing was peripheral blood. J is TRBJ1-6 and V is TRBV7-8; 8 bases map to TRBD1. The CDR3 here is CASSPLDRDNSPLHF. The CDR3 DNA reads as TGTGCCAGCAGCCCGCTGGACAGGGATAATTCACCCCTCCACTTT.